Sequencing of this TCR beta chain was carried out in a study of blood T cell repertoires in COVID-19. Overall study context: Spain, Italy and the United States supplied samples that represented acute and convalescent COVID-19. T cells, B-cell-depleted T cells, or PBMCs provided the cDNA or gDNA that served as material.

With respect to this clone: Other DNA sequences from this sample encode an identical CDR3 as well.

Germline V lookup: CDR1 LGHNT, CDR2 FRNRAP. V lost 4 bases and J lost 4; bases outside the gene matches: 3. This CDR3 has 13 residues. Produced via immunoSEQ multiplex PCR; TCRdb's table is partial and in-frame only. There are about 85,000 clones in the sample; roughly nine tenths occur only once, and approximately 5.1% lies in the top ten. Specimen: peripheral blood. The source is a man in his 60s with acute or convalescent COVID-19. This rearrangement joins TRBV12-5 to TRBJ1-1; 7 nucleotides align to TRBD1. The chain's CDR3 is CASGYTGVTEAFF. DNA of the CDR3: TGTGCTAGTGGTTACACAGGGGTCACTGAAGCTTTCTTT.